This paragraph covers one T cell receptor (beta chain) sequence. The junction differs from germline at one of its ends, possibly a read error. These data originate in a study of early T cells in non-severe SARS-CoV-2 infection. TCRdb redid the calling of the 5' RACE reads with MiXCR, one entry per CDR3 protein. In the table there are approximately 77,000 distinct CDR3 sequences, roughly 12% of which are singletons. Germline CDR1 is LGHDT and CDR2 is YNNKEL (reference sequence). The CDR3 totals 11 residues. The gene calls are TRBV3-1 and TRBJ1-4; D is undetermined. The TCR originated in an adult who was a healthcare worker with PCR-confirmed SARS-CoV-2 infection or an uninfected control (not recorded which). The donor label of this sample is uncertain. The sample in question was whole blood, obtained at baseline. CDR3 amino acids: CVSSSSTKLFF. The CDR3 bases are TGTGTCAGCAGCTCCAGTACAAAACTGTTTTTT.